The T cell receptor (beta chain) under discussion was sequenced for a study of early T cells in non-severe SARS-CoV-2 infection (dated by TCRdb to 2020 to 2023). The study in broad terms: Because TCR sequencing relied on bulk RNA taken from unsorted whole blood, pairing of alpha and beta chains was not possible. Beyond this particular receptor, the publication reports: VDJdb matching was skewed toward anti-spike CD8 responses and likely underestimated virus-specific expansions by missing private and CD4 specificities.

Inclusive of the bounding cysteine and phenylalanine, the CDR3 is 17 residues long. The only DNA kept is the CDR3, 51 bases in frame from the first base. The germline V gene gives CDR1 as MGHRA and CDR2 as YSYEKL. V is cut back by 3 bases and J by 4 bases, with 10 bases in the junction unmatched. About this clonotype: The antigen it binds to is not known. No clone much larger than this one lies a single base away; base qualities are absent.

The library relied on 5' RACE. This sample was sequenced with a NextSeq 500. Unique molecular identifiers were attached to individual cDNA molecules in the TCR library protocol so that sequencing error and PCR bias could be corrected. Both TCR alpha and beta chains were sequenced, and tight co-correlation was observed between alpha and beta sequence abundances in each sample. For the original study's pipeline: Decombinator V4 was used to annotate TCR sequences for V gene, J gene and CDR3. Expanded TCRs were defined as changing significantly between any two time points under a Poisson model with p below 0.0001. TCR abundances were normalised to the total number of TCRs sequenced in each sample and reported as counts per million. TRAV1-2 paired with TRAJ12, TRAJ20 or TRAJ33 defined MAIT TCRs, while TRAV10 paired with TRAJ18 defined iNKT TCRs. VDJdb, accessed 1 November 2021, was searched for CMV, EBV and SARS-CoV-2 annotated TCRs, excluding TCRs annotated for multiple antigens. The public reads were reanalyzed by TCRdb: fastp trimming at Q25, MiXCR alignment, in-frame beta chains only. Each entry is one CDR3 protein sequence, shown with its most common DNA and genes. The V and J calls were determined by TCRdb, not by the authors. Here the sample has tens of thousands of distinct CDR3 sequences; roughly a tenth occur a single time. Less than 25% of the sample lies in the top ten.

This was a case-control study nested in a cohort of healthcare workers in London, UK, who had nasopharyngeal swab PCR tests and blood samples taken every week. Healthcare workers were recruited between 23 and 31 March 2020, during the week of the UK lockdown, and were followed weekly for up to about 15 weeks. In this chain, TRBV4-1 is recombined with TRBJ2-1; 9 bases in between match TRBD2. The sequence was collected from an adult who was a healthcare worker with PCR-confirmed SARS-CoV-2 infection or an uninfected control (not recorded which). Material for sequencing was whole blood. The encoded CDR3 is CASSHVVLAGAYNEQFF. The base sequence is TGCGCCAGCAGCCATGTCGTTTTAGCGGGGGCTTACAATGAGCAGTTCTTC.